Listed below are T cell receptor beta chains from one sample, sequenced in a study of type 1 regulatory T cells. One entry per CDR3 protein results from TCRdb running MiXCR on the reads. The table has about 97,000 distinct CDR3 sequences, roughly 31% seen once. The sequenced material came from CD4+ T cells, either the whole sample or a sorted fraction (not recorded which). The receptors were sampled from a human donor in good health. Each CDR3 is given with its conserved first and last residue. The size field is filled for only some rows; it gives once, few, many or a size class.

abundance	v_gene	j_gene	CDR3aa
few	TRBV19	TRBJ2-5	CASEAGGGMETQYF
.	TRBV20-1	TRBJ2-1	CSARAGLAGYNEQFF
.	TRBV7-9	TRBJ1-2	CASSRPAQSGGYTF
many	TRBV20-1	TRBJ2-1	CSARVPRYNEQFF
.	TRBV6-1	TRBJ2-7	CASSEALAGSEQYF
.	TRBV14	TRBJ2-2	CASSRDLITGELFF
few	TRBV12-3/TRBV12-4	TRBJ2-7	CASSGTSGNYEQYF
.	TRBV6-5	TRBJ2-1	CASSYSRITRGVWSYNEQFF
.	TRBV29-1	TRBJ1-5	CSVRPTWGRGQPQHF
few	TRBV12-3/TRBV12-4	TRBJ1-1	CASSLEAEAFF
.	TRBV5-1	TRBJ1-2	CASSNRGTNYGYTF
.	TRBV7-2	TRBJ2-3	CASSGRQGVDTQYF
.	TRBV4-1	TRBJ2-3	CASSQDGAGVEDTQYF
few	TRBV3-1	TRBJ1-4	CASSVTGGKSNEKLFF
few	TRBV7-2	TRBJ1-1	CASSLGFPGKPEAFF
.	TRBV6-1	TRBJ2-7	CASRYSGLYEQYF
.	TRBV2	TRBJ1-4	CASSGSAEKLFF
few	TRBV20-1	TRBJ2-3	CSASLRQGPLHTDTQYF
.	TRBV6-5	TRBJ2-7	CASSRQASYEQYF
few	TRBV5-5	TRBJ2-3	CASSLREGRADTQYF
.	TRBV2	TRBJ2-3	CATTTSGAIQDTQYF
.	TRBV18	TRBJ1-1	CASSPQTGMNTEAFF
few	TRBV7-9	TRBJ2-3	CASSPITDTQYF
many	TRBV7-9	TRBJ2-5	CASSPRPHQETQYF
few	TRBV18	TRBJ2-5	CASSPPGGGQYF
few	TRBV10-2	TRBJ2-4	CASSEFSGIAKNIQYF
few	TRBV5-1	TRBJ2-1	CASSLGSGSSYNEQFF
.	TRBV6-5	TRBJ1-4	CASRESGGSNEKLFF
.	TRBV7-9	TRBJ2-1	CASTNGRSDNEQFF
.	TRBV12-3/TRBV12-4	TRBJ2-5	CASSFTADQETQYF
.	TRBV6-2/TRBV6-3	TRBJ2-2	CASTQRTGVGTGELFF
.	TRBV5-1	TRBJ1-5	CASSPGQGKRWHF